Listed here are 19 T cell receptor beta chains from one sample, sequenced in a study of shared clonotypes between healthy human individuals. Clones were read by immunoSEQ multiplex PCR, and TCRdb kept only the in-frame ones, dropping some. Of about 870,000 clones in the sample, 80% to 95% were seen once. CD45RO-negative cells were positively selected for CCR7, leaving out terminally differentiated effector memory CD45RA+ cells. Sequencing input: naive CD8+ T cells sorted from blood. The source of these receptors is a man aged 25 to 40 in good health.

V usage is TRBV12-5 and J usage is TRBJ2-2, with D unresolved. The V gene lost 5 bases and the J gene lost 6 bases, with 10 bases spanning the gap. The CDR3 extends over 13 amino acids. The germline V gene has CDR1 LGHNT and CDR2 FRNRAP. CDR3 residues: CASGPTSAGELFF. For the CDR3, the DNA is TGTGCTAGTGGTCCCACTTCAGCCGGGGAGCTGTTTTTT.

This chain connects TRBV29-1 to TRBJ1-3, with 7 bases that match TRBD1. The CDR3 is 15 amino acids. V lost 4 bases and J lost 0; bases outside the gene matches: 6. Germline CDR1 reads SQVTM; CDR2 reads ANQGSEA. The CDR3, as DNA: TGCAGCGTTGCCGGGGACAGATCCTCTGGAAACACCATATATTTT. Its protein is CSVAGDRSSGNTIYF.

The rearrangement uses TRBV7-2 and TRBJ2-7; the D is unclear. CDR3 length: 14 residues. Trimming took off 0 bases at V and 3 bases at J, with 9 bases between the two ends. CDR1 is SGHTA, CDR2 FQGNSA, per germline. CDR3 in amino acids: CASSLANDVYEQYF. For the CDR3, the DNA is TGTGCCAGCAGCTTAGCGAACGATGTCTACGAGCAGTACTTC.

V usage is TRBV29-1 and J usage is TRBJ2-1; TRBD2 matches at 9 bases. CDR3 length: 15 residues. CDR1 and CDR2 from the germline V gene are SQVTM and ANQGSEA. The trim removed 2 bases at V and 4 bases at J, leaving 6 bases unmatched. CDR3 coding DNA: TGCAGCGTTGAATTTTTGCGGGAGGGTTACAATGAGCAGTTCTTC. This encodes CSVEFLREGYNEQFF.

The gene calls are TRBV29-1 and TRBJ2-1; D is perhaps TRBD1 (6 bases). V was pared by 6 bases and J by 5 bases, with 23 bases between. Germline V lookup: CDR1 SQVTM, CDR2 ANQGSEA. The CDR3 has 16 amino acids. In DNA, the CDR3 is TGCAGCGTCGAGGGGGTTACAGGGTTACGTGACAATGAGCAGTTCTTC. It translates to CSVEGVTGLRDNEQFF.

V is TRBV27 and J is TRBJ2-1; D might be TRBD1 (5 bases). V shed 5 bases and J shed 3 bases, with 8 bases lying between them. CDR1 is MNHEY and CDR2 is SMNVEV in the germline V gene (reference sequence). This CDR3 is built from 13 residues. The chain's CDR3 is CASSIDSYNEQFF. CDR3 DNA: TGTGCCAGCAGTATCGACAGCTACAATGAGCAGTTCTTC.

The V call is TRBV7-6, the J call TRBJ2-3; TRBD2 matches at 12 bases. Germline loops: CDR1 SGHVS, CDR2 FNYEAQ. The CDR3 length is 17 residues. The junction had 6 bases not matched to a gene; V was cut back by 5 bases and J by 0 bases. In nucleotides, the CDR3 is TGTGCCAGCAGCCCAACCGGGACTAGCGGGAGCACAGATACGCAGTATTTT. As protein: CASSPTGTSGSTDTQYF.

The chain combines TRBV19 with TRBJ1-5; D gene ambiguous. Deletions cut 3 bases from V and 0 bases from J, with 9 bases between. Per the germline V gene, CDR1 is LNHDA and CDR2 is SQIVND (reference sequence). The CDR3 consists of 15 residues. The chain's CDR3 is CASSIAAYSNQPQHF. The CDR3 bases are TGTGCCAGTAGTATTGCAGCTTATAGCAATCAGCCCCAGCATTTT.

CDR3 in amino acids: CASSLSVQGAYEQYF. In nucleotides, the CDR3 is TGTGCCAGCAGTTTATCGGTGCAGGGGGCCTACGAGCAGTACTTC. This rearrangement joins TRBV27 to TRBJ2-7, with 7 bases matching TRBD1. J was trimmed by 2 bases and V by 0 bases; bases with no gene match: 4. The length of the CDR3 is 15 residues. CDR1 MNHEY and CDR2 SMNVEV come from the germline V gene (reference sequence).

CDR3 in DNA: TGCGCCAGCAGCTCCGGGACTAGCGGGAGGGTGGCATCCTACAATGAGCAGTTCTTC. Its protein product is CASSSGTSGRVASYNEQFF. The V call is TRBV5-1, the J call TRBJ2-1, with 16 bases that match TRBD2. CDR3 length equals 19 residues. CDR1 and CDR2 (germline): SGHRS, YFSETQ. The V segment lost 3 bases and the J segment 1 base; nucleotides outside the gene matches: 7.

The chain joins TRBV16 to TRBJ2-7; TRBD1 matches 7 bases. There are 15 residues in the CDR3. Per the germline V gene, CDR1 is KGHSY and CDR2 is FQNENV. Unmatched junction bases numbered 6, after V lost 4 bases and J lost 0 bases. This chain's CDR3 is CASSLLDRASYEQYF. In DNA form, the CDR3 reads TGTGCCAGCAGCCTACTCGACAGGGCCTCCTACGAGCAGTACTTC.

The rearrangement uses TRBV28 and TRBJ1-1; a possible D gene is TRBD1 (5 bases). The V and J ends lost 4 bases and 0 bases respectively, with 12 bases between them. This CDR3 comprises 15 residues. The germline CDR1 and CDR2 sequences are MDHEN and SYDVKM. CDR3 nucleotide sequence: TGTGCCAGCAGTTACCCCTTAGGGGTGAACACTGAAGCTTTCTTT. Translation gives CASSYPLGVNTEAFF.

The rearrangement uses TRBV29-1 and TRBJ2-6; D gene uncertain. V was pared by 5 bases and J by 0 bases, with 5 bases between. Germline CDR1 and CDR2: SQVTM and ANQGSEA. There are 13 residues in the CDR3. The CDR3 protein is CSVRRSGANVLTF. The CDR3 DNA reads TGCAGCGTTCGGCGCTCTGGGGCCAACGTCCTGACTTTC.

The CDR3 region is CASSSRFGQFF. CDR3 nucleotide sequence: TGTGCCAGCAGTTCCCGTTTCGGGCAGTTCTTC. The rearrangement joins TRBV27 to TRBJ2-1, with D unclear. The CDR3 length is 11 residues. Trimming took 4 bases from V and 12 from J, leaving 10 bases between them. Looked up from germline, CDR1 is MNHEY and CDR2 is SMNVEV (reference sequence).

The V call is TRBV5-1, the J call TRBJ2-5, with TRBD2 identical over 9 bases. Germline loops: CDR1 SGHRS, CDR2 YFSETQ. The CDR3 is 15 residues long. The trim removed 2 bases at V and 1 base at J, leaving 3 bases unmatched. The CDR3 reads CASSLDSGSQETQYF. CDR3 DNA: TGCGCCAGCAGCTTAGATAGCGGGAGCCAAGAGACCCAGTACTTC.

The V and J genes are TRBV28 and TRBJ2-4; D may be TRBD1 (5 bases). From germline, CDR1 is MDHEN and CDR2 SYDVKM. This CDR3 has 16 residues. Trimming took off 1 base at V and 2 bases at J, with 12 bases between the two ends. DNA for the CDR3: TGTGCCAGCAGTTTATCCCAGGGCCTAACCAAAAACATTCAGTACTTC. As protein: CASSLSQGLTKNIQYF.

This clone appeared once. The V and J genes are TRBV9 and TRBJ1-3; D remains ambiguous. The CDR3 is 15 residues long. The V end was cut by 6 bases, the J end by 3 bases, with 16 bases between. Germline V gives CDR1 SGDLS, CDR2 YYNGEE. The DNA of the CDR3 is TGTGCCAGCACTGGAAAAGAGGGTTTTGGAAACACCATATATTTT. It encodes CASTGKEGFGNTIYF.

The chain carries TRBV5-4 and TRBJ2-7; 9 bases are a match to TRBD2. J was trimmed by 5 bases and V by 0 bases; bases with no gene match: 6. The CDR3 has 15 amino acids. Germline lookup yields CDR1 SGHNT and CDR2 YYREEE (reference sequence). The CDR3 DNA follows: TGTGCCAGCAGCTTGGGTCCAGTAGCGGGAGACGAGCAGTACTTC. Amino acids: CASSLGPVAGDEQYF.

The V gene is TRBV19, the J gene TRBJ2-1; TRBD2 agrees at 10 bases. CDR1 and CDR2 (germline): LNHDA, SQIVND (reference sequence). The CDR3 sequence is 18 residues long. V was clipped by 3 bases and J by 5 bases; unmatched bases: 13. In DNA, the CDR3 is TGTGCCAGTAGTATCCCGCCTCGGACTAGCGGAAGCCACAATGAGCAGTTCTTC. It encodes CASSIPPRTSGSHNEQFF.